The TCR beta chain described here comes from a study of T-cell reconstitution after alpha-beta-depleted transplantation in children. It was with unique molecular identifiers that the TCRbeta library was prepared. TCRdb processed the PCR reads anew with MiXCR; each CDR3 protein has one entry. The sample lists about 500,000 distinct CDR3 sequences, 32% seen once, with around 2.5% in the top ten. V dropped 4 bases and J dropped 5; count of bases not matched to a gene: 8. Germline CDR1 reads SGHTA; CDR2 reads FQGNSA. CDR3 length equals 15 residues. The chain employs TRBV7-2 and TRBJ1-1; 9 bases are a match to TRBD1. The sequence was obtained from a human donor who donated a stem cell graft to a child with aplastic anemia. Sequencing was performed on PBMCs from the stem cell graft donor, taken from the stem cell graft. The CDR3 nucleotides are TGTGCCAGCAGCTCGAGGACAGGGGCGGGGACTGAAGCTTTCTTT. As protein: CASSSRTGAGTEAFF.